The clone carrying this TCR beta chain appeared a single time. These data are taken from a study of blood T cell repertoires in COVID-19. Whole-study context: The United States, Italy and Spain provided the acute and convalescent COVID-19 samples. PBMCs, B-cell-depleted T cells, or T cells provided the cDNA or gDNA that made up the material.

In the original processing: Cell counts per sample came from amplifying reference gene primers. Repertoires were generated with immunoSEQ multiplex PCR, while TCRdb's copy carries only in-frame clones and drops some. V and J calls and clone size are given by that table; D and trimming were obtained from the DNA. The sample holds approximately 150,000 clones, 84% seen once. The CDR3 is 13 amino acids. Per germline, CDR1 MNHEY and CDR2 SMNVEV (reference sequence). V was trimmed by 8 bases and J by 0 bases, leaving 7 bases between them. This chain uses TRBV27 with TRBJ2-2; D is uncertain. The sequence was collected from a woman aged 50 to 60 in a cohort sampled during active or convalescent COVID-19. Sequenced material: peripheral blood. The CDR3 protein is CASSMPNTGELFF. The CDR3 coding sequence is TGTGCCAGCTCTATGCCGAACACCGGGGAGCTGTTTTTT.